Ten or more counts support the clone carrying this T cell receptor beta chain. The record originates from a study of Graves' ophthalmopathy and Graves' hyperthyroidism. CDR1 and CDR2 from the germline V gene are SNHLY and FYNNEI. Trimming took 4 bases from V and 9 from J, leaving 19 bases between them. The CDR3 extends over 15 amino acids. RNA transcripts provided the template for amplifying TCR beta CDR3 regions. Second-round multiplex PCR came after a first-round RT-PCR that employed HTBI primers. TCRdb reanalysed the multiplex PCR reads using MiXCR and keeps one entry per CDR3 protein. The table includes more than 550,000 distinct CDR3 sequences, about two fifths detected once.

The source is an adult man with Graves' ophthalmopathy. The sequenced sample consisted of peripheral blood. The chain couples TRBV2 to TRBJ1-5; D gene uncertain. The CDR3 loop reads CASSGEGTPEGPQHF. Written as DNA, the CDR3 is TGTGCCAGCAGTGGAGAGGGTACACCCGAGGGGCCCCAGCATTTT.